This section outlines one T cell receptor beta chain sequence together with its context. The table came from immunoSEQ multiplex PCR; TCRdb's copy has only in-frame clones and leaves some out. The data contain about 210,000 clones, around 83% of them singletons. The data originate from a study of blood T cell repertoires in COVID-19. Study overall: Donors in the United States, Italy and Spain gave samples during acute or convalescent COVID-19. T cells, B-cell-depleted T cells, or PBMCs supplied cDNA or gDNA.

With 0 bases removed from V and 10 bases from J, the gap between germline ends came to 10 bases. The CDR3 contains 12 residues. CDR1 is SGDLS, CDR2 YYNGEE, per germline. Sequencing input: peripheral blood. This clonotype was obtained from a woman aged 45-65 years with acute or convalescent COVID-19. V gene TRBV9 combines with J gene TRBJ1-1; perhaps TRBD1 as D (5 bases). CDR3: CASSVALGGAFF. For the CDR3, the DNA is TGTGCCAGCAGCGTAGCCTTGGGGGGAGCTTTCTTT.